One sample yielded the 26 T cell receptor beta chains listed below, sequenced in a study of spatial heterogeneity in lung cancer. MiXCR, run by TCRdb on the 5' RACE reads, gives a single entry per CDR3 protein. The sample consists of about 38,000 distinct CDR3 sequences, 7.5% of them appearing once. The time point here: sample taken at primary tumor resection. Whole RNA was taken from tumor, nontumor lung or frozen PBMC; it was then sequenced unsorted. Sample: PBMCs, taken at surgery. The receptors derive from a male donor with early-stage non-small cell lung cancer.

This clonotype was seen at least ten times. J is TRBJ2-2 and V is TRBV27; D gene ambiguous. Deletions cut 3 bases from V and 6 bases from J, with 8 bases between. CDR3 size: 13 residues. Germline CDR1 is MNHEY and CDR2 is SMNVEV (reference sequence). The chain's CDR3 is CASSFAGAGELFF. The CDR3 region has the DNA TGTGCCAGCAGTTTTGCAGGTGCCGGGGAGCTGTTTTTT.

The chain carries TRBV28 and TRBJ1-1; D is perhaps TRBD1 (5 bases). Germline CDR1 MDHEN, CDR2 SYDVKM. Trimming cost V 7 bases and J 1 base, with 19 bases left between them. The CDR3 totals 16 residues. CDR3: CASTTPEGLRNTEAFF. The CDR3 DNA reads as TGTGCCAGCACCACACCGGAGGGGCTGAGGAACACTGAAGCTTTCTTT.

This clonotype was seen many times. The V gene is TRBV19, the J gene TRBJ2-5; tentatively, D is TRBD2 (6 bases). Germline V lookup: CDR1 LNHDA, CDR2 SQIVND (reference sequence). Trimming took 4 bases from V and 5 from J, leaving 17 bases between them. The CDR3 loop spans 15 amino acids. The CDR3 protein is CASSTLAGYEETQYF. As DNA, the CDR3 is TGTGCCAGTAGTACCTTGGCGGGGTACGAGGAGACCCAGTACTTC.

The chain links TRBV10-2 to TRBJ2-1; D not resolved. The CDR3 consists of 11 residues. Per germline, CDR1 WSHSY and CDR2 SAAADI. In DNA form, the CDR3 reads TGCGCAGCCAGCAACGAATCCAGTTGGTTCTTC. It translates to CAASNESSWFF.

This clonotype was seen many times. This chain joins TRBV6-2 or TRBV6-3 and TRBJ1-2, with D possibly being TRBD1 (5 bases). Trimming left V 2 bases short and J 9 bases short, with 19 bases between. This CDR3 comprises 15 residues. CDR1 is MNHEY and CDR2 is SVGEGT in the germline V gene. The CDR3: CASSYDQGVIYRYTF. Written as DNA, the CDR3 is TGTGCCAGCAGTTACGATCAGGGAGTCATCTACCGCTACACCTTC.

This clonotype showed up just a few times. The V and J genes are TRBV6-5 and TRBJ1-5, with D possibly TRBD1 on 6 matching bases. With 0 bases removed from V and 7 bases from J, the gap between germline ends came to 13 bases. CDR3 length: 15 amino acids. Per germline, CDR1 MNHEY and CDR2 SVGAGI. The CDR3 region is CASSYSAGAGQPQHF. In DNA, the CDR3 is TGTGCCAGCAGTTACTCGGCAGGGGCGGGCCAGCCCCAGCATTTT.

This clonotype was seen only a few times. The chain is built from TRBV5-6 and TRBJ2-6; D uncertain. This CDR3 is built from 14 residues. Per the germline V gene, CDR1 is SGHDT and CDR2 is YYEEEE. Between the trimmed V and J ends, which lost 0 bases and 4 bases, there was a span of 5 bases. The CDR3 nucleotides read TGTGCCAGCAGCTTGGAACAGGGGGCCAACGTCCTGACTTTC. Its protein product is CASSLEQGANVLTF.

There are many counts of this clonotype. The chain has TRBV12-3 or TRBV12-4 and TRBJ2-3, with D possibly TRBD2 on 6 matching bases. This CDR3 comprises 15 residues. V shed 5 bases and J shed 2 bases, with 14 bases lying between them. CDR3 protein: CASSPAGPPTDTQYF. CDR3 DNA: TGTGCCAGCAGTCCCGCGGGACCCCCCACAGATACGCAGTATTTT.

In its sample, this clonotype was seen many times. The V and J genes are TRBV20-1 and TRBJ1-2, with TRBD1 identical over 7 bases. The CDR3 loop spans 18 amino acids. Losses at the gene ends were 2 bases for V and 3 bases for J; bases not matched to a gene: 18. Looked up from germline, CDR1 is DFQATT and CDR2 is SNEGSKA (reference sequence). CDR3 DNA sequence: TGCAGTGCTAGATCGCGCGGAGACAGGGTGACGAGGGACTATGGCTACACCTTC. The encoded protein is CSARSRGDRVTRDYGYTF.

The V call is TRBV6-5, the J call TRBJ1-4, with D tentatively TRBD1 (5 bases). CDR1 is MNHEY and CDR2 is SVGAGI in the germline V gene. V lost 4 bases to trimming and J lost 0 bases, with 12 bases between them. The length of the CDR3 is 16 residues. In nucleotides, the CDR3 is TGTGCCAGCAGTTCCGCGCTGGGGGCAACTAATGAAAAACTGTTTTTT. It encodes CASSSALGATNEKLFF.

This clonotype was seen at least ten times. V gene TRBV3-1 combines with J gene TRBJ1-2; D unclear. The CDR3 covers 15 residues. The ends were cut back, 6 bases at V and 7 bases at J, with 21 bases in the middle. The germline V gene encodes CDR1 LGHDT and CDR2 YNNKEL (reference sequence). The CDR3 coding sequence is TGTGCCAGCAGACCCTCGTCCTGGACCTTCGGTGGCTACACCTTC. Translated, it gives CASRPSSWTFGGYTF.

Many counts were recorded for this clonotype. V is TRBV6-5 and J is TRBJ2-3; no definite D call. This CDR3 comprises 15 residues. Between the trimmed V and J ends, which lost 6 bases and 6 bases, there was a span of 19 bases. The germline V gene has CDR1 MNHEY and CDR2 SVGAGI. The CDR3 bases are TGTGCCAGCAGGGCCCGGCTACACGGGTCGGATACGCAGTATTTT. Translated, it gives CASRARLHGSDTQYF.

The chain employs TRBV20-1 and TRBJ2-3; the D gene could be TRBD1 or TRBD2 (5 bases each). With 4 bases removed from V and 2 bases from J, the gap between germline ends came to 16 bases. Germline V gene data show CDR1 as DFQATT and CDR2 as SNEGSKA (reference sequence). The CDR3 has 15 amino acids. CDR3 sequence (DNA): TGCAGTGCTACCGGGACCCCTGGGTCCACAGATACGCAGTATTTT. Its translation is CSATGTPGSTDTQYF.

This clonotype was seen at least ten times. V gene TRBV12-3 or TRBV12-4 combines with J gene TRBJ2-7, with 7 bases matching TRBD1. This CDR3 spans 13 amino acids. J was trimmed by 2 bases and V by 3 bases; bases with no gene match: 1. The CDR3 is CASSFGTAYEQYF. The CDR3 DNA follows: TGTGCCAGCAGTTTTGGGACAGCCTACGAGCAGTACTTC.

In its sample, this clonotype was seen many times. CDR3: CASSSGQSYNEQFF. The CDR3 DNA reads TGTGCCAGCAGTTCAGGACAGTCTTACAATGAGCAGTTCTTC. The chain couples TRBV12-3 or TRBV12-4 to TRBJ2-1; TRBD1 is a possible D gene (6 bases). This CDR3 contains 14 residues. Trimming removed 4 bases at V and 4 bases at J, with 11 bases between.

Concerning this clonotype: A much larger clone differs from this one at a single base, so this may be a read error. This chain connects TRBV28 to TRBJ1-6; D is unclear. The V gene's germline CDR1 is MDHEN and CDR2 SYDVKM. CDR3 size: 11 residues. CDR3 amino acids: CASSIQRTLRF. Written as DNA, the CDR3 is TGTGCCAGCAGTATACAGAGAACCCTCCGCTTT.

The sample holds many counts of this clonotype. This chain joins TRBV12-3 or TRBV12-4 and TRBJ2-3; 8 bases match TRBD1. V was clipped by 6 bases and J by 3 bases; unmatched bases: 8. The CDR3 totals 15 residues. The CDR3 protein is CASSPYRGRTDTQYF. As DNA, the CDR3 is TGTGCCAGCAGCCCGTACAGGGGGAGGACAGATACGCAGTATTTT.

In this sample, this clonotype turned up many times. The rearrangement uses TRBV2 and TRBJ2-7; D gene ambiguous. CDR1 is SNHLY and CDR2 is FYNNEI in the germline V gene. The germline V and J ends were trimmed by 7 bases and 3 bases, with 7 bases remaining between them. The CDR3 consists of 11 residues. The CDR3 nucleotides are TGTGCCAGCAAGGCAGACTACGAGCAGTACTTC. Its protein is CASKADYEQYF.

This clonotype was counted at least ten times. J is TRBJ1-1 and V is TRBV6-2 or TRBV6-3, with D possibly being TRBD1 (6 bases). The ends were cut back, 0 bases at V and 5 bases at J, with 19 bases in the middle. This CDR3 spans 17 amino acids. Germline lookup yields CDR1 MNHEY and CDR2 SVGEGT. This chain's CDR3 is CASSYSKGRGRRTEAFF. The CDR3 region has the DNA TGTGCCAGCAGTTACTCGAAAGGGCGGGGGCGTCGTACTGAAGCTTTCTTT.

This clonotype occurred many times. The chain carries TRBV5-1 and TRBJ1-1; no reliable D call. CDR3 length equals 16 residues. Germline-derived CDR1 and CDR2 are SGHRS and YFSETQ. Trimming removed 5 bases from V and 4 bases from J, with 21 bases in between. CDR3 sequence: CASSYIGPGEGTEAFF. In nucleotides, the CDR3 is TGCGCCAGCAGTTATATCGGGCCCGGCGAAGGCACTGAAGCTTTCTTT.

The chain employs TRBV12-3 or TRBV12-4 and TRBJ2-3; D unclear. The length of the CDR3 is 14 residues. Trimming pared 3 bases from V and 2 bases from J, leaving 9 bases between. CDR3 in DNA: TGTGCCAGCAGTTTCGGCACGTACACAGATACGCAGTATTTT. Protein sequence: CASSFGTYTDTQYF.

The rearrangement uses TRBV9 and TRBJ2-1; tentatively, D is TRBD1 (6 bases). This CDR3 is built from 15 residues. Trimming cost V 4 bases and J 4 bases, with 15 bases left between them. Germline loops: CDR1 SGDLS, CDR2 YYNGEE. The CDR3 bases are TGTGCCAGCAGCCCCGCGACAGGACCATACAATGAGCAGTTCTTC. It translates to CASSPATGPYNEQFF.

This clonotype was recorded at least ten times. This chain joins TRBV5-1 and TRBJ2-5; no reliable D call. The CDR3 covers 12 residues. Germline CDR1 is SGHRS and CDR2 is YFSETQ. V was clipped by 4 bases and J by 1 base, with 5 bases between them. The CDR3 DNA reads TGCGCCAGCAGCGAAAGCCAAGAGACCCAGTACTTC. It is translated as CASSESQETQYF.

This clonotype was seen a handful of times. The CDR3 here is CASSQGATEAFF. CDR3 coding DNA: TGTGCCAGCAGTCAGGGGGCCACTGAAGCTTTCTTT. The chain is built from TRBV6-5 and TRBJ1-1, with 8 bases that match TRBD1. The J segment lost 4 bases and the V segment lost 5 bases, leaving 0 bases of the junction unmatched. The CDR3 is 12 residues long. Germline assignment: CDR1 MNHEY and CDR2 SVGAGI.

This clonotype was seen a handful of times. The rearrangement links TRBV6-2 or TRBV6-3 to TRBJ2-3, with 9 positions matching TRBD2. With V trimmed by 2 bases and J by 3 bases, 6 bases remained unmatched. Germline CDR1 and CDR2: MNHEY and SVGEGT. The CDR3 has 16 residues. CDR3 sequence reads: CASSYAGTSNTDTQYF. The CDR3 DNA is TGTGCCAGCAGTTACGCCGGGACTAGCAATACAGATACGCAGTATTTT.

This clonotype was seen many times. This chain links TRBV30 with TRBJ2-5; D not resolved. The CDR3 is 16 residues long. V lost 4 bases, J lost 3 bases, and 21 bases lay in between. Germline V gene data show CDR1 as GTSNPN and CDR2 as SVGIG (reference sequence). The CDR3 region is CAWTLPYWGREETQYF. The CDR3 bases are TGTGCCTGGACTCTCCCCTACTGGGGAAGGGAAGAGACCCAGTACTTC.